Listed below are T cell receptor beta chains from one sample, sequenced in a study of metastatic and nonmetastatic thyroid tumors. TCRdb re-analyzed the PCR reads through MiXCR. The sample has around 18,000 clones, roughly a fifth seen once; the top ten hold about a sixth. What was sequenced was tumor tissue. These receptors were taken from a female donor with papillary thyroid cancer or a benign thyroid nodule (not recorded which). Some clones in this sample may be carry-over from other donors' samples. The CDR3 runs from the conserved cysteine through the conserved F or W. A D gene is named only where the DNA matches it firmly. Part of the rows lack a size; the others show once, few, many or a class for expanded clones.

j_gene | d_gene | abundance | v_gene | CDR3aa | CDR3nt
TRBJ2-3 | - | many | TRBV2 | CASTWGKATDTQYF | TGTGCCAGCACCTGGGGGAAGGCCACAGATACGCAGTATTTT
TRBJ1-4 | TRBD1 | many | TRBV19 | CASSIFRDRGLKDEKLFF | TGTGCCAGTAGTATCTTCCGGGACAGGGGGCTTAAGGATGAAAAACTGTTTTTT
TRBJ2-3 | - | - | TRBV20-1 | CSASLTREQSTQYF | TGCAGTGCTAGCTTGACTAGGGAGCAGTCTACGCAGTATTTT
TRBJ2-5 | - | many | TRBV24-1 | CATSDNQGTGWETQYF | TGTGCCACCAGTGATAATCAGGGGACTGGCTGGGAGACCCAGTACTTC
TRBJ2-7 | - | - | TRBV28 | CASSLRGVPHYEQYF | TGTGCCAGCAGTTTACGGGGAGTACCTCACTACGAGCAGTACTTC
TRBJ1-5 | - | few | TRBV28 | CVSLQAGVQPQHF | TGTGTCAGCCTCCAGGCGGGGGTCCAGCCCCAGCATTTT
TRBJ1-2 | - | once | TRBV5-1 | CASRRLGGIYGYTF | TGCGCCAGCAGGAGGTTGGGCGGAATCTATGGCTACACCTTC
TRBJ1-1 | - | - | TRBV19 | CASSISSPNTEAFF | TGTGCCAGTAGTATATCGTCCCCGAACACTGAAGCTTTCTTT
TRBJ2-5 | - | many | TRBV9 | CASSVSPGPPQETQYF | TGTGCCAGCAGCGTAAGCCCAGGGCCCCCCCAAGAGACCCAGTACTTC
TRBJ1-1 | - | many | TRBV7-9 | CASSLGGLGEAFF | TGTGCCAGCAGCTTGGGGGGTTTGGGAGAAGCTTTCTTT
TRBJ2-1 | TRBD2 | - | TRBV30 | CAWTSGPRWEQFF | TGTGCCTGGACTAGCGGACCCAGATGGGAGCAGTTCTTC
TRBJ1-1 | - | many | TRBV24-1 | CATSGSATNTEAFF | TGTGCCACCAGTGGGTCAGCGACAAACACTGAGGCTTTCTTT
TRBJ2-7 | - | many | TRBV3-1 | CASSPYRGEQYF | TGTGCCAGCAGCCCATATAGGGGGGAGCAGTACTTC
TRBJ1-2 | TRBD1 | many | TRBV4-2 | CASSQRIGTGDLNGYTF | TGTGCCAGCAGCCAAAGGATAGGGACAGGGGACCTAAATGGCTACACCTTC
TRBJ2-4 | - | few | TRBV19 | CASSIGASWDIQYF | TGTGCCAGTAGTATCGGGGCTAGCTGGGACATTCAGTACTTC
TRBJ2-3 | - | many | TRBV5-1 | CASSSYRAVADTQYF | TGCGCCAGCAGCTCGTACAGGGCGGTTGCAGATACGCAGTATTTT
TRBJ2-1 | TRBD2 | many | TRBV19 | CATNKAGVNNEQFF | TGTGCCACCAACAAGGCGGGAGTAAACAATGAGCAGTTCTTC
TRBJ2-7 | - | few | TRBV2 | CASSENLVYEQYF | TGTGCCAGCAGTGAAAACTTAGTCTACGAGCAGTACTTC
TRBJ1-1 | - | - | TRBV9 | CASSGSNTEAFF | TGTGCCAGCAGCGGATCTAACACTGAAGCTTTCTTT
TRBJ2-7 | TRBD1 | medium-sized | TRBV10-3 | CAISPQDRASYEQYF | TGTGCCATCAGCCCACAGGACAGGGCTTCCTACGAGCAGTACTTC
TRBJ2-3 | TRBD2 | medium-sized | TRBV12-5 | CASGGLAGGDTQYF | TGTGCTAGTGGTGGACTAGCGGGAGGAGATACGCAGTATTTT
TRBJ1-2 | TRBD1 | few | TRBV12-3/TRBV12-4 | CASSLTGGGGYTF | TGTGCCAGCAGCCTTACAGGGGGAGGAGGTTACACCTTC
TRBJ2-1 | TRBD2 | - | TRBV24-1 | CATSDLARTSGSPYNEQFF | TGTGCCACCAGTGATCTCGCCCGTACTAGCGGTAGCCCCTACAATGAGCAGTTCTTC
TRBJ1-2 | - | many | TRBV5-6 | CASSRDGRDYGYTF | TGTGCCAGCAGCCGGGACGGGAGGGACTATGGCTACACCTTC
TRBJ1-2 | - | many | TRBV28 | CASSLTGKGYTF | TGTGCCAGCAGTTTAACAGGGAAAGGCTACACCTTC
TRBJ1-4 | - | many | TRBV5-6 | CASSLGGVGEKLFF | TGTGCCAGCAGCTTGGGGGGTGTAGGTGAAAAACTGTTTTTT
TRBJ1-2 | TRBD1 | - | TRBV20-1 | CSARDISRGIYGYTF | TGCAGTGCTAGAGATATTTCCAGGGGGATCTATGGCTACACCTTC
TRBJ2-3 | - | - | TRBV7-8 | CASSLAFSATDTQYF | TGTGCCAGCAGCCTAGCGTTTTCTGCAACAGATACGCAGTATTTT
TRBJ2-2 | TRBD2 | - | TRBV24-1 | CATSDLGGAGAGQLFF | TGTGCCACCAGTGATTTAGGCGGCGCGGGAGCCGGGCAGCTGTTTTTC
TRBJ2-7 | TRBD1 | many | TRBV14 | CASSQDRQGFYEQYF | TGTGCCAGCAGCCAAGATAGACAGGGGTTCTACGAGCAGTACTTC
TRBJ2-5 | TRBD2 | many | TRBV11-2 | CASSFQQGTSGRETQYF | TGTGCCAGCAGCTTCCAACAAGGGACTAGCGGGAGAGAGACCCAGTACTTC
TRBJ2-3 | - | many | TRBV24-1 | CATSQRGRTDTQYF | TGTGCCACCTCTCAAAGGGGCCGGACAGATACGCAGTATTTT
TRBJ1-2 | - | - | TRBV28 | CASSLGVRAPNGYTF | TGTGCCAGCAGTTTAGGAGTCAGGGCCCCAAATGGCTACACCTTC
TRBJ2-7 | - | - | TRBV27 | CASSFNMGYEQYF | TGTGCCAGCAGTTTTAACATGGGGTACGAGCAGTACTTC
TRBJ2-7 | - | - | TRBV5-1 | CASSPTTGSGNEQYF | TGCGCCAGCAGCCCAACGACAGGCTCCGGGAACGAGCAGTACTTC
TRBJ1-2 | - | few | TRBV28 | CASSPKYGYTF | TGTGCCAGCAGTCCAAAATATGGCTACACCTTC
TRBJ2-5 | TRBD1 | few | TRBV6-2/TRBV6-3 | CASSYSGTGAQETQYF | TGTGCCAGCAGTTACTCCGGGACAGGGGCACAAGAGACCCAGTACTTC
TRBJ1-6 | TRBD1 | many | TRBV9 | CASSVAGGLTPLHF | TGTGCCAGCAGCGTAGCAGGGGGCTTAACACCCCTCCACTTT
TRBJ2-2 | - | many | TRBV12-3/TRBV12-4 | CASQYAGELFF | TGTGCCAGCCAATATGCCGGGGAGCTGTTTTTT
TRBJ2-7 | TRBD1 | - | TRBV6-1 | CASVRDRGYYEQYF | TGTGCCAGCGTCCGGGACAGGGGGTACTACGAGCAGTACTTC
TRBJ2-7 | TRBD2 | many | TRBV29-1 | CSVEVETSGIYEQYF | TGCAGCGTTGAAGTTGAGACTAGCGGGATCTACGAGCAGTACTTC
TRBJ1-1 | - | many | TRBV6-1 | CASRTPTGSSEAFF | TGTGCCAGCAGGACCCCCACAGGGAGTTCTGAAGCTTTCTTT
TRBJ1-5 | - | - | TRBV2 | CASRPRDQYQPQHF | TGTGCCAGCAGACCACGGGATCAGTATCAGCCCCAGCATTTT
TRBJ1-1 | TRBD1 | many | TRBV20-1 | CSAYRTGGIEAFF | TGCAGTGCTTACCGGACAGGGGGGATTGAAGCTTTCTTT
TRBJ2-7 | - | medium-sized | TRBV28 | CASSPRGRSYEQYF | TGTGCCAGCAGTCCCAGGGGTAGATCCTACGAGCAGTACTTC
TRBJ1-2 | TRBD1 | - | TRBV28 | CASSWYRGLRDYGYTF | TGTGCCAGCAGTTGGTACAGGGGCTTGAGGGACTATGGCTACACCTTC
TRBJ2-3 | - | few | TRBV6-1 | CASISGPYTDTQYF | TGTGCCAGCATAAGCGGGCCTTACACAGATACGCAGTATTTT
TRBJ2-1 | TRBD2 | - | TRBV11-1 | CASSFEAGGYNEQFF | TGTGCCAGCAGCTTTGAAGCGGGAGGGTACAATGAGCAGTTCTTC
TRBJ2-7 | - | - | TRBV11-2 | CASSLTGYEQYF | TGTGCCAGCAGCCTCACAGGGTACGAGCAGTACTTC
TRBJ2-3 | TRBD2 | - | TRBV27 | CASSKAGATDTQYF | TGTGCCAGCAGTAAAGCGGGAGCCACAGATACGCAGTATTTT
TRBJ2-7 | - | few | TRBV6-1 | CSSSPLDRYEQYF | TGTTCCAGCAGTCCCCTCGACAGGTACGAGCAGTACTTC
TRBJ2-3 | TRBD2 | many | TRBV15 | CATSRGSGSPLPQYF | TGTGCCACCAGCAGAGGTAGCGGGAGCCCCCTCCCGCAGTATTTT
TRBJ2-6 | - | many | TRBV7-2 | CASSLGLEVAGANVLTF | TGTGCCAGCAGCTTGGGCCTAGAAGTAGCTGGGGCCAACGTCCTGACTTTC
TRBJ2-3 | - | many | TRBV28 | CASSSLSWSDTQYF | TGTGCCAGCAGCTCTCTTAGTTGGTCAGATACGCAGTATTTT
TRBJ2-7 | TRBD2 | many | TRBV15 | CATSRDPGGSDEQYF | TGTGCCACCAGCAGAGATCCAGGCGGGAGTGACGAGCAGTACTTC